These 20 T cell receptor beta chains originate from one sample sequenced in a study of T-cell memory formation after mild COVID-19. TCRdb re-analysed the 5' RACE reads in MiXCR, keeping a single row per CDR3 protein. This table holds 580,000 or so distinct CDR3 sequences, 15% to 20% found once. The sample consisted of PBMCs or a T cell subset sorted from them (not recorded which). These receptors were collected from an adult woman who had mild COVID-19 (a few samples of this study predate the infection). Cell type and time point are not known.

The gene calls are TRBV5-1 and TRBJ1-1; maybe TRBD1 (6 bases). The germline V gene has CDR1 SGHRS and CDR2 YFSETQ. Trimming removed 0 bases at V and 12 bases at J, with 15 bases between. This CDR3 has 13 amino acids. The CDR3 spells CASSLAGQSTTFF. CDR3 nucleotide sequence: TGCGCCAGCAGCTTGGCCGGACAGTCAACGACTTTCTTT.

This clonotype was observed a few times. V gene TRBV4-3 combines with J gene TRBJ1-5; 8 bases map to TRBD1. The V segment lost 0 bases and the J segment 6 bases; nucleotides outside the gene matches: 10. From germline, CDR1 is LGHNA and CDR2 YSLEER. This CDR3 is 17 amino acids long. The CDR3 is CASSQDFVGQGGQPQHF. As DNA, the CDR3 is TGCGCCAGCAGCCAAGATTTTGTAGGACAGGGCGGTCAGCCCCAGCATTTT.

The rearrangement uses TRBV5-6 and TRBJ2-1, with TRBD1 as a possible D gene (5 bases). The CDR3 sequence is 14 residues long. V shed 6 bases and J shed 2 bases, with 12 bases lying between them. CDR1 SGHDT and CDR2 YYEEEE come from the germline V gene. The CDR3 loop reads CASTSTETYNEQFF. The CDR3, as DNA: TGTGCCAGCACCTCGACAGAAACCTACAATGAGCAGTTCTTC.

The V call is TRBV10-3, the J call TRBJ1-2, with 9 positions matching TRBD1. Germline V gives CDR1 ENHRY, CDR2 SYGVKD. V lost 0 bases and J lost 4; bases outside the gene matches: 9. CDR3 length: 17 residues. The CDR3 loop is CAISESSGQGSPYGYTF. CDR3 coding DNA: TGTGCCATCAGTGAGTCATCCGGACAGGGGAGCCCCTATGGCTACACCTTC.

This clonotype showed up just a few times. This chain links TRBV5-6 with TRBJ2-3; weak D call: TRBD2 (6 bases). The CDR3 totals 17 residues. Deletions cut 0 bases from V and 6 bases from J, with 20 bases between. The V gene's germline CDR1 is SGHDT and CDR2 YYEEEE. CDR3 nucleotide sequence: TGTGCCAGCAGCTTGGTCGTTTGCAGGGACTGTTTGGATACGCAGTATTTT. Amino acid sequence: CASSLVVCRDCLDTQYF.

Here the CDR3 reads CATNQSGRTGGYTF. DNA for the CDR3: TGTGCCACCAACCAATCCGGGCGGACTGGCGGCTACACCTTC. This chain uses TRBV6-1 with TRBJ1-2; D not resolved. The V gene lost 10 bases and the J gene lost 8 bases, with 23 bases spanning the gap. Germline V gene sequence: CDR1 MNHNS, CDR2 SASEGT. The CDR3 runs 14 residues.

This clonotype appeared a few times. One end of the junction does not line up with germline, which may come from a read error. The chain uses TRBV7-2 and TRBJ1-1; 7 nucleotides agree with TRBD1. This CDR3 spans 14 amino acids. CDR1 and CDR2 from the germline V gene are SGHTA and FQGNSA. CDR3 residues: CASSAQGGNTEDFF. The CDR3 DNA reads TGTGCCAGCAGCGCCCAGGGGGGAAACACTGAAGATTTCTTT. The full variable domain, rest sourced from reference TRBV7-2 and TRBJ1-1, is GAGVSQSPSNKVTEKGKDVELRCDPISGHTALYWYRQSLGQGLEFLIYFQGNSAPDKSGLPSDRFSAERTGGSVSTLTIQRTQQEDSAVYLCASSAQGGNTEDFFGQGTRLTVV.

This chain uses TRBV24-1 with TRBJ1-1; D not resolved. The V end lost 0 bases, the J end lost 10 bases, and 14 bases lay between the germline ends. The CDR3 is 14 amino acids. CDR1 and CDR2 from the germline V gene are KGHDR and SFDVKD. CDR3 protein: CATSDLSRQPSAFF. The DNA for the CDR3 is TGTGCCACCAGTGATTTGTCCCGGCAGCCCTCAGCTTTCTTT.

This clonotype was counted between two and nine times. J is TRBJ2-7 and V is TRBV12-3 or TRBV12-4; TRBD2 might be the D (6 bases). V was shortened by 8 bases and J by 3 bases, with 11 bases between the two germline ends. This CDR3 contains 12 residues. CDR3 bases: TGTGCCAGCGGGAGGTACGGCTACGAGCAGTACTTC. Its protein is CASGRYGYEQYF.

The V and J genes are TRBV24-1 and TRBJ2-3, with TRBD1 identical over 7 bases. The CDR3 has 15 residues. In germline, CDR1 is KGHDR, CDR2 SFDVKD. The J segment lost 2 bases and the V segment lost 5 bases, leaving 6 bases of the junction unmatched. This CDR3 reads CATSAIDRDTDTQYF. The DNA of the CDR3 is TGTGCCACCAGTGCCATCGACAGGGACACAGATACGCAGTATTTT.

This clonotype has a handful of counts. This CDR3 reads CASSPGEYGYTF. The CDR3 coding sequence is TGTGCCAGCTCACCAGGGGAATATGGCTACACCTTC. The chain couples TRBV18 to TRBJ1-2; D gene uncertain. This CDR3 is 12 amino acids long. Germline CDR1 KGHSH, CDR2 LQKENI. The ends were cut back, 2 bases at V and 5 bases at J, with 6 bases in the middle.

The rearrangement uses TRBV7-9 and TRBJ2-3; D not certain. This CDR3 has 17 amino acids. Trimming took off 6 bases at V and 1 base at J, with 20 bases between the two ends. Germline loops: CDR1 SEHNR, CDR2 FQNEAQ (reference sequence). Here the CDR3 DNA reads TGTGCCAGCAGTTACAACCGTGGATCCACGGGCACAGATACGCAGTATTTT. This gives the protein CASSYNRGSTGTDTQYF.

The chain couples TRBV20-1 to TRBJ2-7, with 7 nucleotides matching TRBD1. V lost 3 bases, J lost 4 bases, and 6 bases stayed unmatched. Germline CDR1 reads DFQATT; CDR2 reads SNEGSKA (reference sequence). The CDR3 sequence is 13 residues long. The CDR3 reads CSASARDSYEQYF. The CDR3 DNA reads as TGCAGTGCTAGCGCCCGGGACAGTTACGAGCAGTACTTC.

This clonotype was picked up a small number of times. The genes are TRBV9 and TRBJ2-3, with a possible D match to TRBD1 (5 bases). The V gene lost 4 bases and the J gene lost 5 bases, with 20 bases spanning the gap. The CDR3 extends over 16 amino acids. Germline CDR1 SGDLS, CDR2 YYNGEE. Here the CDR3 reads CASSPHLIRQQDTQYF. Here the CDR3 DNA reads TGTGCCAGCAGCCCGCACCTAATTCGACAGCAAGATACGCAGTATTTT.

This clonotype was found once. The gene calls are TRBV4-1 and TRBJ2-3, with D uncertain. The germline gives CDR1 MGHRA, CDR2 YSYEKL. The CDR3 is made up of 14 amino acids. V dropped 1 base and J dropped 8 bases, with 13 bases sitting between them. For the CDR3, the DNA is TGCGCCAGCAGCCAAGGAACGGGCCTCGGTACGCAGTATTTT. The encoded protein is CASSQGTGLGTQYF.

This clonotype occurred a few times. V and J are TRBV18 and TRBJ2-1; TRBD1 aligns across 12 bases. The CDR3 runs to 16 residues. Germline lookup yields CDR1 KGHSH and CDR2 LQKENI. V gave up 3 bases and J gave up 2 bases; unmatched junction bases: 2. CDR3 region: CASSPGTGGAYNEQFF. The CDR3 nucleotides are TGTGCCAGCTCACCTGGGACAGGGGGCGCCTACAATGAGCAGTTCTTC.

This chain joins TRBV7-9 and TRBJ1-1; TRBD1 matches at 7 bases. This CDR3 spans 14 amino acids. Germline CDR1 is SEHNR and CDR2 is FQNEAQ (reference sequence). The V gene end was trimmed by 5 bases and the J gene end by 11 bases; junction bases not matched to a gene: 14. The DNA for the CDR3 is TGTGCCAGCAGCCCAGGGGGGCGCGGGATGGTGGCTTTCTTT. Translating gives CASSPGGRGMVAFF. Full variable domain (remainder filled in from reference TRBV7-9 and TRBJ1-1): DTGVSQNPRHKITKRGQNVTFRCDPISEHNRLYWYRQTLGQGPEFLTYFQNEAQLEKSRLLSDRFSAERPKGSFSTLEIQRTEQGDSAMYLCASSPGGRGMVAFFGQGTRLTVV.

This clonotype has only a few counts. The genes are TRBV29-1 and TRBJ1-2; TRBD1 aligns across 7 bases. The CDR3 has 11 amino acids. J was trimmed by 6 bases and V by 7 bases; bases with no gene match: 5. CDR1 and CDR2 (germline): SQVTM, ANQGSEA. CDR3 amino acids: CSATTGNGYTF. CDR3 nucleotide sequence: TGCAGCGCTACGACAGGGAATGGCTACACCTTC.

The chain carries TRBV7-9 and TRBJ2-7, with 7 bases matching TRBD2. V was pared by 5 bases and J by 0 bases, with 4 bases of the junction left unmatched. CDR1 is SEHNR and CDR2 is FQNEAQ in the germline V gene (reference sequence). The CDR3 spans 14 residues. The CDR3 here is CASSTTSDSYEQYF. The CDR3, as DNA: TGTGCCAGCAGCACAACTAGCGACTCCTACGAGCAGTACTTC.

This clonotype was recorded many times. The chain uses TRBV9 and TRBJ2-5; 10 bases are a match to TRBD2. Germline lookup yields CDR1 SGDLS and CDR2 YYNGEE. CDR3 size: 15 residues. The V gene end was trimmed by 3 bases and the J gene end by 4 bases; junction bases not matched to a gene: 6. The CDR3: CASSASGGAGETQYF. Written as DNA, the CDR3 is TGTGCCAGCAGCGCAAGCGGGGGGGCGGGAGAGACCCAGTACTTC. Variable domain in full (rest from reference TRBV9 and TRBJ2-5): DSGVTQTPKHLITATGQRVTLRCSPRSGDLSVYWYQQSLDQGLQFLIQYYNGEERAKGNILERFSAQQFPDLHSELNLSSLELGDSALYFCASSASGGAGETQYFGPGTRLLVL.